The clone carrying this T cell receptor beta chain was detected a few times. Trimming cost V 3 bases and J 0 bases, with 5 bases left between them. Looked up from germline, CDR1 is KGHSH and CDR2 is LQKENI. The CDR3 spans 13 residues. Each CDR3 protein is one row after TCRdb ran MiXCR on the RT-PCR reads. The sample includes about 540,000 distinct CDR3 sequences, roughly 23% of them seen just once. These data originate in a study of response to subunit inactivated influenza vaccine. These data are also associated with another study on T cells expressing NK-cell markers. That investigation notes: UMIs accompanied the 5'RACE template switching by which TCR beta cDNA was made. All TCR beta repertoires analysed originated from sorted CD3+CD56+NKG2C+, CD3+CD56+NKG2C- and CD3+CD56-NKG2C+ T cells. Serological testing identified seven of the eight sequenced donors as HCMV-seropositive and one as seronegative. In several donors, dominant clonotypes made up roughly 28.3-65% of CD3+CD56-NKG2C+ cells.

Source: CD4+ T cells sorted from PBMCs, taken approximately 12 days after vaccination. The receptor's source is a man aged 45-65 years who received an inactivated influenza vaccine. The chain has TRBV18 and TRBJ2-5; no firm D call. CDR3 residues: CASSPLDQETQYF. The CDR3 DNA reads as TGTGCCAGCTCACCCCTGGACCAAGAGACCCAGTACTTC.